These 6 T cell receptor beta chains came from one sample sequenced in a study of T cell responses to AZD1222 COVID-19 vaccine. TCRdb's copy holds only in-frame clones and misses some; the assay was immunoSEQ multiplex PCR. The sample shows about 130,000 clones, about 90% of them seen only once. Sequencing used peripheral blood, obtained on day 0 of AZD1222 vaccination. The source of these receptors is an adult in good health.

V and J are TRBV24-1 and TRBJ2-2; D is perhaps TRBD1 (6 bases). CDR3 length: 14 amino acids. Trimming took off 7 bases at V and 1 base at J, with 9 bases between the two ends. Germline V lookup: CDR1 KGHDR, CDR2 SFDVKD. CDR3 in amino acids: CATRSGQNTGELFF. The CDR3 DNA is TGTGCCACCAGGTCGGGACAGAACACCGGGGAGCTGTTTTTT.

DNA of the CDR3: TGCGCCAGCAGCTCGACAGGGAGGAACACTGAAGCTTTCTTT. This translates into CASSSTGRNTEAFF. The rearrangement joins TRBV5-1 to TRBJ1-1, with 7 bases fitting TRBD1. The CDR3 runs to 14 residues. Unmatched junction bases numbered 3, after V lost 3 bases and J lost 1 base. Germline CDR1 is SGHRS and CDR2 is YFSETQ.

This chain's CDR3 is CASGGGGSDYGYTF. CDR3 sequence (DNA): TGCGCCAGCGGGGGAGGGGGATCTGACTATGGCTACACCTTC. The rearrangement uses TRBV5-1 and TRBJ1-2, with D possibly matching TRBD1 (6 bases). Trimming removed 7 bases from V and 3 bases from J, with 16 bases in between. The CDR3 has 14 residues. From germline, CDR1 is SGHRS and CDR2 YFSETQ.

V and J are TRBV2 and TRBJ2-7; D perhaps matches TRBD2 (5 bases). CDR1 SNHLY and CDR2 FYNNEI come from the germline V gene. CDR3 length: 14 amino acids. V was pared by 1 base and J by 2 bases, with 9 bases between. The chain's CDR3 is CASSEDTEAYEQYF. The CDR3 DNA follows: TGTGCCAGCAGTGAAGATACGGAGGCCTACGAGCAGTACTTC.

The chain has TRBV10-1 and TRBJ2-3, with D perhaps TRBD1 (5 bases). The CDR3 is 15 amino acids. V was pared by 0 bases and J by 2 bases, with 9 bases between. CDR1 is WNHNN, CDR2 SYGVQD, per germline (reference sequence). Here the CDR3 DNA reads TGCGCCAGCAGTGAGTCTAGGGGATACACAGATACGCAGTATTTT. Its protein product is CASSESRGYTDTQYF.

The gene calls are TRBV10-3 and TRBJ2-2; D possibly corresponds to TRBD2 (6 bases). Germline V CDR1 and CDR2: ENHRY, SYGVKD. The CDR3 has 16 residues. Trimming removed 6 bases from V and 0 bases from J, with 14 bases in between. The DNA of the CDR3 is TGTGCCATCAGGGCGGGACGGAATACGAACACCGGGGAGCTGTTTTTT. It is translated as CAIRAGRNTNTGELFF.